The present T cell receptor beta chain was sequenced within a study of shared clonotypes between healthy human individuals. Authors' data handling: Owing to the provision of junction-only sequences devoid of quality scores by immunoSEQ, filtering differed. TCRdb's copy holds only in-frame clones and misses some; the assay was immunoSEQ multiplex PCR. Clone size and V and J calls were adopted from that table, with D and trimming inferred from the DNA. The repertoire holds some 1,100,000 clones, with more than 75% as singletons. J lost 4 bases, V lost 9 bases, and 4 bases had no gene match. The CDR3 spans 13 residues. The V gene's germline CDR1 is MNHNS and CDR2 SASEGT.

Specimen: memory CD4+ T cells from PBMCs. Noted subset: CD45RA-negative fraction. The origin of this receptor is a man between 18 and 35 years old in good health. Some clones in this sample may be carry-over from other donors' samples. The chain couples TRBV6-1 to TRBJ2-1, with 9 bases fitting TRBD2. The CDR3 coding sequence is TGTGCCAGTCTAACTAGCGGGTACAATGAGCAGTTCTTC. Its protein is CASLTSGYNEQFF.